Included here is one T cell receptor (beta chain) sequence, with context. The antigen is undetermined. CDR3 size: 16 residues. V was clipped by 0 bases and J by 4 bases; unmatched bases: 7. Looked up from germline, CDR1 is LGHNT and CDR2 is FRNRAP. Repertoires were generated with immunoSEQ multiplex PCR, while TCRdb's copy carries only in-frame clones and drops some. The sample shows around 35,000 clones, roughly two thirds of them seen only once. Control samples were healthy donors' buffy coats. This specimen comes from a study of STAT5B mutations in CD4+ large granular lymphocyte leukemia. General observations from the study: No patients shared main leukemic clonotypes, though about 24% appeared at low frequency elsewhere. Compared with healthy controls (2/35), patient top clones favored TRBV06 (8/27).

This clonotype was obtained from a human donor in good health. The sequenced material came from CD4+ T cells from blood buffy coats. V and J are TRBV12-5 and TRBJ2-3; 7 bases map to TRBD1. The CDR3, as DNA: TGTGCTAGTGGTTTGGTACTTACAGGGGTGGCAGATACGCAGTATTTT. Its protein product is CASGLVLTGVADTQYF.